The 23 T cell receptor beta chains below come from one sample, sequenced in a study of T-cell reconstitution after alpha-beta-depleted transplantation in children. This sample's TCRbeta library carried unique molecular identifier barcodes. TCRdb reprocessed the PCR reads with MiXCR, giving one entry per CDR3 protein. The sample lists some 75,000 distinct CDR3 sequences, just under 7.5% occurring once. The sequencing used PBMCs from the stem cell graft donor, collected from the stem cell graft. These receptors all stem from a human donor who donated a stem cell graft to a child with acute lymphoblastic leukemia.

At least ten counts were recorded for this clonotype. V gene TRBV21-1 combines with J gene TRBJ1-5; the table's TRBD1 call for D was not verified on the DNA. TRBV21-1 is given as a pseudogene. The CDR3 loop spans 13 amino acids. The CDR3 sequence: CASGRAGGQPQHF. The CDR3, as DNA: TGTGCCAGCGGCCGTGCCGGGGGTCAGCCCCAGCATTTT.

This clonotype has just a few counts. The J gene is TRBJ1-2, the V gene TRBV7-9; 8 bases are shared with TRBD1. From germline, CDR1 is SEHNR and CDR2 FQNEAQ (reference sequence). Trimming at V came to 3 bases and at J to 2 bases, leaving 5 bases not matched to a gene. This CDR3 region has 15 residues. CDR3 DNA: TGTGCCAGCAGCTTCGGACAGGGAGTCAACTATGGCTACACCTTC. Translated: CASSFGQGVNYGYTF.

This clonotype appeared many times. The CDR3 here is CASSYGQGATWGYTF. Written as DNA, the CDR3 is TGTGCCAGCAGTTACGGGCAGGGGGCTACGTGGGGCTACACCTTC. The J gene is TRBJ1-2, the V gene TRBV6-5; 8 positions match TRBD1. CDR1 MNHEY and CDR2 SVGAGI come from the germline V gene. The CDR3 is 15 residues long. With 2 bases clipped from V and 8 bases from J, the junction kept 10 bases outside the gene matches.

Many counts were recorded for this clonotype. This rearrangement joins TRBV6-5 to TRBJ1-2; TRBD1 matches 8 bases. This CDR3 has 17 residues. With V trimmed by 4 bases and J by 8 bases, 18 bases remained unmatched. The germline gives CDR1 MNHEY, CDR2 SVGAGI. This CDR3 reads CASSSIYSTGVLEGYTF. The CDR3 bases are TGTGCCAGCAGTTCCATCTATTCGACAGGGGTTTTGGAGGGCTACACCTTC.

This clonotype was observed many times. The CDR3 DNA reads as TGTGCCAGCAGCCAAATAGGCGGTAGCTCCTACAATGAGCAGTTCTTC. This translates into CASSQIGGSSYNEQFF. The V call is TRBV3-1, the J call TRBJ2-1; D gene uncertain. Germline V gene sequence: CDR1 LGHDT, CDR2 YNNKEL (reference sequence). With 2 bases removed from V and 0 bases from J, the gap between germline ends came to 11 bases. The CDR3 covers 16 residues.

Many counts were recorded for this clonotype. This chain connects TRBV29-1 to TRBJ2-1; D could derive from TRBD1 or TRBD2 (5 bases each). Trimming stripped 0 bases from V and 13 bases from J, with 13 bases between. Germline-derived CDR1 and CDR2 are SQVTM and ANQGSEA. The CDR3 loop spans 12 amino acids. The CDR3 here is CSVEDLPGPQFF. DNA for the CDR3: TGCAGCGTTGAAGATCTTCCGGGGCCCCAGTTCTTC.

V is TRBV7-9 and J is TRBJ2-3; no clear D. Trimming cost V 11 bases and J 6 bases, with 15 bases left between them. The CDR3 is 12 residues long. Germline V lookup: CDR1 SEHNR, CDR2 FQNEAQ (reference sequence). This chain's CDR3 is CASGLVRDTQYF. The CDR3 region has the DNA TGTGCCTCCGGGCTAGTTAGGGATACGCAGTATTTT.

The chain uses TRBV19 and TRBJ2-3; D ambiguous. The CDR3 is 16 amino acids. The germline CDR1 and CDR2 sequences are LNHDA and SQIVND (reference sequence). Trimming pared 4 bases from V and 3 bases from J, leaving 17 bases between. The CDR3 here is CASSNPRLGGTDTQYF. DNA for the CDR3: TGTGCCAGTAGTAACCCTCGATTGGGCGGTACAGATACGCAGTATTTT.

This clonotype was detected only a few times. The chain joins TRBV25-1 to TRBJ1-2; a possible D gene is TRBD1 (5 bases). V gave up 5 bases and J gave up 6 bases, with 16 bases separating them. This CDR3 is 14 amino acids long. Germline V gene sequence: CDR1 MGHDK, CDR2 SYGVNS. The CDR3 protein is CASSNWEGANGYTF. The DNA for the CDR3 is TGTGCCAGCAGTAATTGGGAAGGGGCGAATGGCTACACCTTC.

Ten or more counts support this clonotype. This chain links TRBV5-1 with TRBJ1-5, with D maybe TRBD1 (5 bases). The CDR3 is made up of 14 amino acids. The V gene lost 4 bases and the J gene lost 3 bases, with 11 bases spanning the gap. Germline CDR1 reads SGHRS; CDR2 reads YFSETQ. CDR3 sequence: CASSPGDFNQPQHF. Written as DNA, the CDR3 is TGCGCCAGCAGCCCCGGGGACTTCAATCAGCCCCAGCATTTT. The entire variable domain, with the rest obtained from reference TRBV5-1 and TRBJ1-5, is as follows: KAGVTQTPRYLIKTRGQQVTLSCSPISGHRSVSWYQQTPGQGLQFLFEYFSETQRNKGNFPGRFSGRQFSNSRSEMNVSTLELGDSALYLCASSPGDFNQPQHFGDGTRLSIL.

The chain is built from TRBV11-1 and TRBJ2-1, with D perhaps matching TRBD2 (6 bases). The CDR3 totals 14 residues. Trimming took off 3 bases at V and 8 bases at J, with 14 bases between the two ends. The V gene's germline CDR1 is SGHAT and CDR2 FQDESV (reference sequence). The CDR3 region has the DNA TGTGCCAGCAGCTTCCGGACTGGAGGGGATGAGCAGTTCTTC. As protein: CASSFRTGGDEQFF.

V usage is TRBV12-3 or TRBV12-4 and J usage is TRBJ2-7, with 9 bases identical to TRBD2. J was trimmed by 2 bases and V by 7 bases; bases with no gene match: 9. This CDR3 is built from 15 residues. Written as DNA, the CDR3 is TGTGCCAGCACCCCGGTACTAGCGGGTACCTACGAGCAGTACTTC. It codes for CASTPVLAGTYEQYF.

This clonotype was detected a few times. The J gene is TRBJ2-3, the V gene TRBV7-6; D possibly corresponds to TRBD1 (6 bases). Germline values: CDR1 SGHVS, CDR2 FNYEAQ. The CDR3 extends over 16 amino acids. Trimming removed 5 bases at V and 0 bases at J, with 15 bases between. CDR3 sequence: CASSPRTVSSTDTQYF. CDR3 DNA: TGTGCCAGCAGCCCTAGGACAGTTTCTAGCACAGATACGCAGTATTTT. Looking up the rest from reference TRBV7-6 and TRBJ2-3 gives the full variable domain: GAGVSQSPRYKVTKRGQDVALRCDPISGHVSLYWYRQALGQGPEFLTYFNYEAQQDKSGLPNDRFSAERPEGSISTLTIQRTEQRDSAMYRCASSPRTVSSTDTQYFGPGTRLTVL.

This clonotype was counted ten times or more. The DNA of the CDR3 is TGTGCCAGCAGCCAGGAGACAGGGAGTGGTTACGAGCAGTACTTC. It codes for CASSQETGSGYEQYF. The chain carries TRBV4-2 and TRBJ2-7; 7 nucleotides align to TRBD1. Per the germline V gene, CDR1 is LGHNA and CDR2 is YNFKEQ. V was pared by 3 bases and J by 4 bases, with 9 bases of the junction left unmatched. The CDR3 spans 15 residues.

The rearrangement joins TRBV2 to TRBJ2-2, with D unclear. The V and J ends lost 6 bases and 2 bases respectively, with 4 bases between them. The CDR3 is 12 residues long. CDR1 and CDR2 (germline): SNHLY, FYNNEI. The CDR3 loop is CASRPNTGELFF. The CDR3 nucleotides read TGTGCCAGCAGGCCTAACACCGGGGAGCTGTTTTTT.

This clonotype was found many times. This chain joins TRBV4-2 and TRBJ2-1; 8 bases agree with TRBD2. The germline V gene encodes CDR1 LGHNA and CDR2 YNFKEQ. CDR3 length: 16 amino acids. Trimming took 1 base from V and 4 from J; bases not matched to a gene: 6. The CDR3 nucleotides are TGTGCCAGCAGCCAAGTAGCGGGACGGGGGTACAATGAGCAGTTCTTC. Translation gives CASSQVAGRGYNEQFF.

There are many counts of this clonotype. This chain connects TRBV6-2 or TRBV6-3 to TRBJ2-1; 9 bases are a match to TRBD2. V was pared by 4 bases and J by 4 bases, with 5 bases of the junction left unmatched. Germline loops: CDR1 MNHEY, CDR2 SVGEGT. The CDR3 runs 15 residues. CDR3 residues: CASSSSGGRYNEQFF. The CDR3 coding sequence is TGTGCCAGCAGTTCAAGCGGGGGGCGGTACAATGAGCAGTTCTTC.

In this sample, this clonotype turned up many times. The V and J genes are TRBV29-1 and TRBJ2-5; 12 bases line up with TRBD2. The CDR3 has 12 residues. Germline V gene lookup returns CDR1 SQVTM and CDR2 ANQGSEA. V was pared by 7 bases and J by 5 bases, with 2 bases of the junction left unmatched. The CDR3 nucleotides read TGCAGCGCCGGACTAGCGGGGGAGACCCAGTACTTC. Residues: CSAGLAGETQYF.

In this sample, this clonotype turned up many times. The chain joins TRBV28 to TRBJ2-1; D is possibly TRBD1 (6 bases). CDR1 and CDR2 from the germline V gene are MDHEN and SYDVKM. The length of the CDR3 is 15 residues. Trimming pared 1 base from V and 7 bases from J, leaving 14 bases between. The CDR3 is CASSLSVGADNEQFF. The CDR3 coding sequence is TGTGCCAGCAGTTTATCGGTGGGGGCGGATAATGAGCAGTTCTTC.

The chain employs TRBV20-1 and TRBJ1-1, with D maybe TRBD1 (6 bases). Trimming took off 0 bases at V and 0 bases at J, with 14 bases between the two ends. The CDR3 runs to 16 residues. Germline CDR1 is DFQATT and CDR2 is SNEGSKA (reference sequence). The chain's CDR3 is CSAREARTGMNTEAFF. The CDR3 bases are TGCAGTGCTAGAGAGGCCCGAACAGGGATGAACACTGAAGCTTTCTTT.

DNA of the CDR3: TGTGCCAGCAGCCAATCTAGCGGGAGCTTCGGGAATGAGCAGTTCTTC. It yields the protein CASSQSSGSFGNEQFF. This chain links TRBV11-2 with TRBJ2-1; 10 nucleotides line up with TRBD2. This CDR3 has 16 amino acids. Germline V gives CDR1 SGHAT, CDR2 FQNNGV. V was clipped by 5 bases and J by 7 bases; unmatched bases: 11.

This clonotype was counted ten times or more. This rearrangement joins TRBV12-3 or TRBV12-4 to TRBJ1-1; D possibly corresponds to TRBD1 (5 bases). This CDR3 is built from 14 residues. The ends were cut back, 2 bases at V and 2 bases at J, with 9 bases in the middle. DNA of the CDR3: TGTGCCAGCAGTTTAAGGCAGGGAAACACTGAAGCTTTCTTT. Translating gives CASSLRQGNTEAFF.

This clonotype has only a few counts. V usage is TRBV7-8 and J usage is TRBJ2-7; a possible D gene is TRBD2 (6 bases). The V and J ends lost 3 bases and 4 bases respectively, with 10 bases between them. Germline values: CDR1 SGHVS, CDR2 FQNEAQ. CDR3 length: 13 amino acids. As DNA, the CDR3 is TGTGCCAGCAGCTTGGGGGGACCTTACGAGCAGTACTTC. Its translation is CASSLGGPYEQYF. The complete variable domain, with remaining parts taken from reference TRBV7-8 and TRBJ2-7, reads GAGVSQSPRYKVAKRGQDVALRCDPISGHVSLFWYQQALGQGPEFLTYFQNEAQLDKSGLPSDRFFAERPEGSVSTLKIQRTQQEDSAVYLCASSLGGPYEQYFGPGTRLTVT.